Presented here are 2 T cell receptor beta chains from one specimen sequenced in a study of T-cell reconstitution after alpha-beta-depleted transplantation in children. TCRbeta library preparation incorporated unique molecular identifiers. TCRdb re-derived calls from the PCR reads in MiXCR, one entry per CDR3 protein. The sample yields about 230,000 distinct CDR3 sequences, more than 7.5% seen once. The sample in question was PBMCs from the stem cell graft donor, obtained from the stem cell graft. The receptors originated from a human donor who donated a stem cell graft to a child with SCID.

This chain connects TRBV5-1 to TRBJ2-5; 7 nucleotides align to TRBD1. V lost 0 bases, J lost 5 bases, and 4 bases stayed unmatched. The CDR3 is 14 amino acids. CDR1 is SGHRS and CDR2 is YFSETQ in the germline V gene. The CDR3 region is CASSLEGAVETQYF. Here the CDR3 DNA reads TGCGCCAGCAGCTTGGAGGGGGCGGTGGAGACCCAGTACTTC. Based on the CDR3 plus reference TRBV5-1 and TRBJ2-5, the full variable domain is KAGVTQTPRYLIKTRGQQVTLSCSPISGHRSVSWYQQTPGQGLQFLFEYFSETQRNKGNFPGRFSGRQFSNSRSEMNVSTLELGDSALYLCASSLEGAVETQYFGPGTRLLVL.

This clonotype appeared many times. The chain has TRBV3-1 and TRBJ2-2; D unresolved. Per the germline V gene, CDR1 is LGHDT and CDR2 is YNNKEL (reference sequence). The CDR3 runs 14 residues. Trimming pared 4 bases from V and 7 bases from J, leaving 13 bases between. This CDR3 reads CASSRSVGGGELFF. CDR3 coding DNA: TGTGCCAGCAGCCGCAGTGTTGGTGGCGGGGAGCTGTTTTTT.